Sequencing of this T cell receptor beta chain was carried out in a study of response to subunit inactivated influenza vaccine. The study's findings and limits: The study's authors posited that every seasonal influenza vaccination enlists few new T cells.

As for this clonotype: Its antigen is not identified.

Trimming removed 2 bases from V and 0 bases from J, with 8 bases in between. Germline CDR1 is LGHNA and CDR2 is YNFKEQ. The CDR3 extends over 15 amino acids. TCRdb reanalysed the RT-PCR reads using MiXCR and keeps one entry per CDR3 protein. This table has more than 200,000 distinct CDR3 sequences, roughly an eighth appearing once. The clonotype was recovered from a man aged 50 to 60 who received an inactivated influenza vaccine. The V and J genes are TRBV4-2 and TRBJ2-1; the D is unclear. The specimen was non-naive T cells sorted from PBMCs, collected about 14 days before vaccination. DNA for the CDR3: TGTGCCAGCAGCCAAAAGAAGGACTCCTACAATGAGCAGTTCTTC. Translated: CASSQKKDSYNEQFF.